The entry below describes one TCR beta chain. Its antigen remains unidentified. The data were taken from a study of identical twins. Study outcomes and limitations: High-abundance cord blood beta clonotypes had fewer insertions; memory repertoires showed none. Excess sharing between twins was weaker in beta out-of-frame sequences.

CDR1 ENHRY and CDR2 SYGVKD come from the germline V gene. The CDR3 contains 14 residues. V dropped 4 bases and J dropped 3 bases, with 10 bases sitting between them. TCRdb used MiXCR to reprocess the 5' RACE reads, holding one entry per CDR3 protein. This table holds around 490,000 distinct CDR3 sequences, 20% to 25% found once. The data also belong to a second study, concerning yellow fever vaccine responses in identical twins.

The origin of this receptor is a woman under 30 in good health. J is TRBJ1-5 and V is TRBV10-3, with a weak D call TRBD1 (6 bases). Sequencing was done on a sample of CD4+ T cells sorted from blood. The CDR3 reads CAISVGQYNQPQHF. Written as DNA, the CDR3 is TGTGCCATCAGTGTCGGACAGTACAATCAGCCCCAGCATTTT.